One sample yielded the 8 T cell receptor beta chains listed below, sequenced in a study of blood T cells in healthy people across ages. Together with a sample-barcoded 5' primer, a J-beta primer mix was included in a second PCR lasting roughly 6 to 12 cycles. TCRdb re-analysed the 5' RACE reads in MiXCR, keeping a single row per CDR3 protein. The repertoire holds 1.5 million to 2 million distinct CDR3 sequences, with 28% as singletons. The specimen was blood. Receptor source: a woman in her thirties in good health.

In this sample, this clonotype turned up many times. This chain uses TRBV15 with TRBJ2-1; D is ambiguous. Germline-derived CDR1 and CDR2 are LNHNV and YYDKDF (reference sequence). V lost 1 base to trimming and J lost 6 bases, with 10 bases between them. The CDR3 extends over 14 amino acids. The chain's CDR3 is CATSRGTRTNEQFF. The CDR3 DNA follows: TGTGCCACCAGCAGAGGGACCCGAACCAATGAGCAGTTCTTC.

The chain has TRBV7-2 and TRBJ2-5, with D unclear. Germline CDR1 is SGHTA and CDR2 is FQGNSA. The CDR3 runs 16 residues. V lost 5 bases, J lost 5 bases, and 21 bases lay in between. In DNA, the CDR3 is TGTGCCAGCAGCCCTCAGGAACTCCGGGTGGGCGAGACCCAGTACTTC. Amino acid sequence: CASSPQELRVGETQYF. The entire variable domain, with the rest obtained from reference TRBV7-2 and TRBJ2-5, is as follows: GAGVSQSPSNKVTEKGKDVELRCDPISGHTALYWYRQSLGQGLEFLIYFQGNSAPDKSGLPSDRFSAERTGGSVSTLTIQRTQQEDSAVYLCASSPQELRVGETQYFGPGTRLLVL.

The table lists this clonotype with many counts. The chain links TRBV5-4 to TRBJ2-3; TRBD1 is a possible D gene (6 bases). The CDR3 is made up of 14 amino acids. CDR1 is SGHNT, CDR2 YYREEE, per germline (reference sequence). Trimming took 3 bases from V and 0 from J, leaving 8 bases between them. CDR3 DNA sequence: TGTGCCAGCAGCTCGCAGGGGAGCACAGATACGCAGTATTTT. This codes for CASSSQGSTDTQYF.

This clonotype was picked up a small number of times. The junction departs from the called germline gene at one end, perhaps through a read error. CDR3 in amino acids: CATSRGGGYGQYF. As DNA, the CDR3 is TGTGCCACCAGCAGGGGGGGCGGCTACGGGCAGTACTTC. The chain uses TRBV15 and TRBJ2-7, with D tentatively TRBD1 or TRBD2 (6 bases each). The CDR3 covers 13 residues. Germline CDR1 is LNHNV and CDR2 is YYDKDF (reference sequence).

The chain employs TRBV5-1 and TRBJ1-2, with D perhaps matching TRBD1 (5 bases). The CDR3 has 14 amino acids. Germline CDR1 SGHRS, CDR2 YFSETQ. V lost 2 bases, J lost 6 bases, and 14 bases lay in between. DNA of the CDR3: TGCGCCAGCAGCTTACGGACACTCAAGGATGGCTACACCTTC. Amino acids: CASSLRTLKDGYTF.

This chain links TRBV7-3 with TRBJ2-3; TRBD2 matches 7 bases. The trim removed 5 bases at V and 6 bases at J, leaving 8 bases unmatched. CDR3 length: 14 amino acids. In germline, CDR1 is SGHTA, CDR2 FQGTGA. The CDR3 is CASSPGLVPDTQYF. The CDR3 nucleotides read TGTGCCAGCAGCCCCGGACTAGTTCCGGATACGCAGTATTTT.

This clonotype was counted a few times. The chain employs TRBV12-3 or TRBV12-4 and TRBJ2-5; 9 nucleotides line up with TRBD2. The CDR3 runs 17 residues. Losses at the gene ends were 3 bases for V and 2 bases for J; bases not matched to a gene: 10. CDR3 residues: CASSFPGSGRPQETQYF. Written as DNA, the CDR3 is TGTGCCAGCAGTTTCCCGGGGAGCGGGAGGCCTCAAGAGACCCAGTACTTC.

A note on this clonotype: Since a much larger clone is just one base distant, this may be a read error. The genes are TRBV29-1 and TRBJ2-7; D remains ambiguous. With 1 base removed from V and 3 bases from J, the gap between germline ends came to 7 bases. The length of the CDR3 is 12 residues. From germline, CDR1 is SQVTM and CDR2 ANQGSEA. The CDR3 loop is CSVEVDGYEQYF. CDR3 DNA sequence: TGCAGCGTTGAAGTGGACGGCTACGAGCAGTACTTC.